This record concerns one TCR beta chain sequence. The antigen remains undetermined. V dropped 6 bases and J dropped 10 bases, with 13 bases sitting between them. Germline CDR1 SEHNR, CDR2 FQNEAQ (reference sequence). The CDR3 runs to 11 residues. The assay was immunoSEQ multiplex PCR, and TCRdb's table has in-frame clones only and misses some. The repertoire holds about 640,000 clones, with 55% to 75% as singletons. This sample is part of a study of shared clonotypes between healthy human individuals. Whole-study context: The donors, a couple of women and a few men, were aged 18 to 49. Study results and caveats: Generation probability values for non-shared clonotypes were lower than those for clonotypes shared by all four donors.

The chain has TRBV7-9 and TRBJ2-7; D unresolved. Input material: memory CD4+ T cells sorted from blood. The subset here: CD45RA-negative fraction. This receptor was obtained from a woman aged 30 to 39 in good health. CDR3 protein: CASSSVGNQYF. The DNA for the CDR3 is TGTGCCAGCAGTTCCGTGGGGAATCAGTACTTC.